Shown below are 2 T cell receptor beta chains from a single sample sequenced in a study of shared clonotypes between healthy human individuals. The naive CD8 fraction comprised CD45RO-negative cells positively selected for CCR7 and excluded terminally differentiated effector memory CD45RA+ cells. The protocol was immunoSEQ multiplex PCR, while the TCRdb copy is restricted to in-frame clones and leaves out a portion. The sample consists of about 2.1 million clones, 93% of them appearing once. Material: naive CD8+ T cells from PBMCs. Receptors originate from a man between 18 and 29 years old in good health. Some clones in this sample may be carry-over from other donors' samples.

This clone was seen just once. Written as DNA, the CDR3 is TGTGCCAGCAGCTTACCCCCAGCGGGAGGCTCCTCCTACGAGCAGTACTTC. It codes for CASSLPPAGGSSYEQYF. V is TRBV7-9 and J is TRBJ2-7; TRBD2 matches 9 bases. J lost 0 bases, V lost 2 bases, and 8 bases had no gene match. The CDR3 length is 17 residues. The V gene's germline CDR1 is SEHNR and CDR2 FQNEAQ (reference sequence).

This clone has just one count. The chain is built from TRBV25-1 and TRBJ2-1; D might be TRBD2 (5 bases). CDR1 and CDR2 (germline): MGHDK, SYGVNS. V lost 3 bases, J lost 4 bases, and 22 bases lay in between. The CDR3 covers 18 residues. This chain's CDR3 is CASSDPGYTSETYNEQFF. Here the CDR3 DNA reads TGTGCCAGCAGTGACCCGGGGTATACTTCCGAGACTTACAATGAGCAGTTCTTC.